This TCR beta chain was identified during a study of CD8+CD57+ T cells in acquired aplastic anemia (dated by TCRdb to the late 2010s). About the study as a whole: On average, sorted CD4+ and CD8+ cells yielded approximately 3 ug of extracted DNA, with a range of roughly 0.18 to 30 ug. A CD8+CD57+ expansion meant a frequency higher than the mean frequency seen in healthy subjects. The research as a whole found: Roughly 30 CD8+ CDR3 sequences were found to be shared between patients and controls, but these sequences appeared to be highly expressed in patients and within the immunodominant clones of the patients. Patients and healthy controls showed no significant difference in CD8+ Simpson's diversity (P=0.060).

Profiling of TCR beta VDJ combinations and CDR3 sequences used genomic DNA as the template. An Illumina HiSeq 2000 was used for TCR repertoire sequencing. The published analysis was carried out like this. TRBV/TRBJ rearrangement plots, CDR3 size and DJ length profiles, and Simpson's diversity index were used to assess repertoires. The most abundant DNA sequence in the deep sequencing data was taken as the immunodominant clone. CDR3 amino acid sequences were screened for sharing across subjects and compared with published repertoires and the VDJdb database. TCRdb ran its own pipeline on the public reads, namely fastp trimming at Q25 and MiXCR clone calling, and kept in-frame beta chains. Duplicate CDR3 protein sequences are folded into a single record with the most common DNA and genes. These V and J calls are TCRdb output, not the study's own analysis. The sample has approximately 300,000 distinct CDR3 sequences on record, about 50% of them singletons. The ten largest make up 1.3% of the sample.

Expansion of CD8+CD57+ cells had been shown by flow cytometry in the patients chosen for sequencing. All patients had severe acquired aplastic anemia diagnosed by International Study of Aplastic Anemia and Agranulocytosis and Camitta criteria. At the time blood was sampled, none of the patients had received any therapy. TCR repertoires of sorted CD4+ and CD8+ blood T cells from severe aplastic anemia patients and healthy subjects were deep-sequenced in the study. Patients were enrolled in the USA under clinicaltrials.gov protocols 00001620, 01623167, 00001397, 00071045, 00081523 and 00961064. Ficoll-Paque density gradient centrifugation was used to isolate peripheral blood mononuclear cells. Before DNA was extracted, CD4+ and CD8+ T cells were sorted using either FACS or magnetic beads. Per the germline V gene (reference sequence), DFQATT is the CDR1 and SNEGSKA is the CDR2. Trimmed from V: 5 bases; trimmed from J: 0 bases; junction bases lacking a gene match: 6. Counted from cysteine to phenylalanine, this CDR3 has 15 amino acids. CDR3 DNA is the only sequence kept; it has 45 bases, read in frame from the first base.

There are many counts of this clonotype. What this receptor recognizes is not known. There are no base qualities to consult, and no much larger clone falls within one base. Recombination joined TRBV20-1 with TRBJ2-7, with TRBD2 matching 11 junction bases. The clonotype originates from a human donor with aplastic anemia. Sequencing was done on a sample of sorted CD4+, CD8+, or CD8+CD57+ T cells (not recorded which) from PBMCs. The DNA sequence is given as TGCAGTGCTTTGAGGACTAGCGGGTACTCCTACGAGCAGTACTTC. Its translation is CSALRTSGYSYEQYF.